These 31 T cell receptor beta chains came from one sample sequenced in a study of T cells in Graves' hyperthyroidism and ophthalmopathy (dated by TCRdb to the late 2010s). Library preparation employed multiplex PCR. The data were produced on an Illumina HiSeq 2000. TCR beta CDR3 regions were amplified from RNA transcripts. The first round of RT-PCR for the TCR CDR3 was performed with the HTBI primer set and the Qiagen OneStep RT-PCR kit. TCRdb trimmed public reads at Q25 via fastp, called clones via MiXCR and kept in-frame beta chains. For every CDR3 protein sequence, its rows merge into one entry that carries the most common genes and DNA. A total of roughly 420,000 distinct CDR3 sequences appear in this sample, around 16% of them only once. The ten largest make up 11% to 15% of the sample. Source material: blood. These receptors originate from a young woman with Graves' hyperthyroidism.

This clonotype has more than one count but fewer than ten. The chain recombines TRBV20-1 with TRBJ2-7, with 13 bases matching TRBD2. Trimming at V came to 3 bases and at J to 2 bases, leaving 4 bases not matched to a gene. The CDR3 has 15 residues. The V gene's germline CDR1 is DFQATT and CDR2 SNEGSKA (reference sequence). CDR3 coding DNA: TGCAGTGCTAGTGACACTAGCGGGGGGGCCTACGAGCAGTACTTC. It translates to CSASDTSGGAYEQYF.

This clonotype was seen ten or more times. The J gene is TRBJ2-1, the V gene TRBV7-3; 9 nucleotides agree with TRBD2. Germline V gene sequence: CDR1 SGHTA, CDR2 FQGTGA. This CDR3 has 16 residues. V lost 3 bases, J lost 6 bases, and 9 bases stayed unmatched. Written as DNA, the CDR3 is TGTGCCAGCAGCTTCGAAAGCGGGAGGCCCCTCAATGAGCAGTTCTTC. Its protein product is CASSFESGRPLNEQFF.

This clonotype was counted at least ten times. The chain couples TRBV3-1 to TRBJ2-1, with TRBD1 as a possible D gene (6 bases). The CDR3 has 16 residues. In germline, CDR1 is LGHDT, CDR2 YNNKEL (reference sequence). The V end was cut by 4 bases, the J end by 3 bases, with 16 bases between. The DNA of the CDR3 is TGTGCCAGCAGCCCGGACCAGGGGTTGGGCTACAATGAGCAGTTCTTC. This gives the protein CASSPDQGLGYNEQFF.

The V call is TRBV19, the J call TRBJ2-4; D uncertain. Between the trimmed V and J ends, which lost 5 bases and 0 bases, there was a span of 2 bases. The CDR3 has 12 amino acids. Germline CDR1 LNHDA, CDR2 SQIVND (reference sequence). CDR3 sequence (DNA): TGTGCCAGTAGTCTAGCCAAAAACATTCAGTACTTC. Translating gives CASSLAKNIQYF.

This clonotype was recorded many times. The genes are TRBV11-2 and TRBJ1-1; unclear D gene. From germline, CDR1 is SGHAT and CDR2 FQNNGV. This CDR3 is 12 amino acids long. V was trimmed by 2 bases and J by 5 bases, leaving 6 bases between them. Here the CDR3 reads CASSLIITEAFF. The DNA for the CDR3 is TGTGCCAGCAGCTTAATCATAACTGAAGCTTTCTTT.

The chain has TRBV9 and TRBJ2-7, with TRBD2 matching 7 bases. Germline CDR1 is SGDLS and CDR2 is YYNGEE. CDR3 size: 16 residues. With 3 bases clipped from V and 5 bases from J, the junction kept 14 bases outside the gene matches. The CDR3 is CASSAYPAGNSHEQYF. In DNA, the CDR3 is TGTGCCAGCAGCGCCTACCCAGCGGGGAATTCCCACGAGCAGTACTTC.

This clonotype appeared many times. V is TRBV7-9 and J is TRBJ2-5; TRBD1 aligns across 8 bases. The CDR3 totals 12 residues. After removal of 11 bases from V and 0 bases from J, the junction contained 2 bases not matched to a gene. Germline V gene data show CDR1 as SEHNR and CDR2 as FQNEAQ (reference sequence). Here the CDR3 reads CAAGGDQETQYF. CDR3 sequence (DNA): TGTGCCGCAGGGGGCGACCAAGAGACCCAGTACTTC.

This sequence joins TRBV2 and TRBJ2-5, with 7 bases aligning to TRBD1. This CDR3 has 13 amino acids. After removal of 8 bases from V and 4 bases from J, the junction contained 7 bases not matched to a gene. The germline V gene has CDR1 SNHLY and CDR2 FYNNEI. The CDR3: CASQTEGAETQYF. The CDR3 DNA is TGTGCCAGCCAAACAGAGGGGGCAGAGACCCAGTACTTC.

This clonotype has at least ten counts. The J gene is TRBJ2-2, the V gene TRBV12-3 or TRBV12-4, with 11 bases lining up with TRBD2. The CDR3 is made up of 18 amino acids. Trimming at V came to 3 bases and at J to 3 bases, leaving 9 bases not matched to a gene. The CDR3 spells CASSFILGTSGDTGELFF. The CDR3 DNA sequence: TGTGCCAGCAGTTTTATCCTCGGGACTAGCGGAGACACCGGGGAGCTGTTTTTT.

This sequence joins TRBV6-2 or TRBV6-3 and TRBJ1-5; the D is unclear. V was pared by 0 bases and J by 3 bases, with 9 bases between. Germline values: CDR1 MNHEY, CDR2 SVGEGT. There are 15 residues in the CDR3. DNA for the CDR3: TGTGCCAGCAGTTACTCTCGGGCCCTCAATCAGCCCCAGCATTTT. This sequence encodes CASSYSRALNQPQHF.

The gene calls are TRBV7-2 and TRBJ1-1; 8 nucleotides agree with TRBD1. The CDR3 spans 15 residues. The germline V gene has CDR1 SGHTA and CDR2 FQGNSA. The junction had 6 bases not matched to a gene; V was cut back by 5 bases and J by 1 base. CDR3 DNA sequence: TGTGCCAGCAGCGTTCGACAGGGGAAGAACACTGAAGCTTTCTTT. Its protein product is CASSVRQGKNTEAFF.

This clonotype came up many times. The chain uses TRBV4-1 and TRBJ2-7; 8 positions match TRBD2. Germline V lookup: CDR1 MGHRA, CDR2 YSYEKL. J gave up 6 bases and V 4 bases, and 11 bases lay outside the gene matches. This CDR3 contains 15 residues. CDR3 DNA sequence: TGCGCCAGCAGCCTGTTGGGTAGCGGGATGGGCGAGCAGTACTTC. It specifies CASSLLGSGMGEQYF.

In its sample, this clonotype was seen a few times. This chain links TRBV28 with TRBJ1-2; the D is unclear. The CDR3 has 13 residues. V lost 6 bases and J lost 1, with 9 bases in between. CDR1 is MDHEN and CDR2 is SYDVKM in the germline V gene. CDR3 amino acids: CASSPGINYGYTF. CDR3 coding DNA: TGTGCCAGCAGCCCCGGGATTAACTATGGCTACACCTTC.

The sample holds many counts of this clonotype. This rearrangement joins TRBV20-1 to TRBJ2-1; D not certain. CDR1 is DFQATT and CDR2 is SNEGSKA in the germline V gene (reference sequence). The V end lost 1 base, the J end lost 8 bases, and 21 bases lay between the germline ends. CDR3 length: 16 amino acids. CDR3 loop: CSARVSKDVWIHEQFF. The CDR3 DNA reads TGCAGTGCTAGAGTATCGAAGGACGTATGGATTCATGAGCAGTTCTTC.

CDR3 region: CASSFDGTSSYNEQFF. In DNA, the CDR3 is TGTGCCAGCAGTTTCGACGGAACTAGCTCCTACAATGAGCAGTTCTTC. The V gene is TRBV12-3 or TRBV12-4, the J gene TRBJ2-1; the D gene is possibly TRBD2 (5 bases). The CDR3 spans 16 residues. V lost 3 bases to trimming and J lost 0 bases, with 12 bases between them.

This clonotype was seen many times. V is TRBV7-9 and J is TRBJ2-1, with a tentative D call TRBD2 (5 bases). Germline V lookup: CDR1 SEHNR, CDR2 FQNEAQ (reference sequence). The CDR3 is 16 residues long. V was trimmed by 4 bases and J by 4 bases, leaving 17 bases between them. CDR3 sequence (DNA): TGTGCCAGCAGCTCCCAGAGTCGGTGGACTTACAATGAGCAGTTCTTC. This translates into CASSSQSRWTYNEQFF.

The rearrangement links TRBV10-1 to TRBJ1-5; perhaps TRBD1 as D (5 bases). Germline V lookup: CDR1 WNHNN, CDR2 SYGVQD (reference sequence). The CDR3 extends over 14 amino acids. Trimming removed 6 bases at V and 6 bases at J, with 15 bases between. DNA for the CDR3: TGCGCCAGCAGCGCTACAGGAGGGCCTCAGCCCCAGCATTTT. Residues: CASSATGGPQPQHF.

This clonotype has more than one count but fewer than ten. The gene calls are TRBV6-1 and TRBJ1-1, with no clear D. Germline V CDR1 and CDR2: MNHNS, SASEGT. This CDR3 has 12 amino acids. V was trimmed by 6 bases and J by 5 bases, leaving 10 bases between them. DNA for the CDR3: TGTGCCAGCAGCGACGGGGTTACTGAAGCTTTCTTT. Its translation: CASSDGVTEAFF.

This clonotype was picked up many times. Here the CDR3 DNA reads TGTGCCAGCAGTTACTCGCGAAAGGGTCTCCCGGGTGAGCAGTACTTC. It is translated as CASSYSRKGLPGEQYF. The chain joins TRBV6-5 to TRBJ2-7; unclear D gene. V dropped 0 bases and J dropped 7 bases, with 19 bases sitting between them. CDR1 MNHEY and CDR2 SVGAGI come from the germline V gene. The CDR3 is made up of 16 amino acids.

This clonotype came up many times. This chain joins TRBV20-1 and TRBJ2-1; 9 nucleotides line up with TRBD2. V lost 3 bases, J lost 3 bases, and 15 bases stayed unmatched. The CDR3 covers 18 residues. Germline V gene data show CDR1 as DFQATT and CDR2 as SNEGSKA (reference sequence). The CDR3 region has the DNA TGCAGTGCTAGGGGGAGACTTAGCGGGGGAGGCCTCTACAATGAGCAGTTCTTC. Translating gives CSARGRLSGGGLYNEQFF.

This clonotype came up a few times. The chain couples TRBV24-1 to TRBJ2-7; tentative D call: TRBD1 (6 bases). The CDR3 covers 13 residues. Germline V CDR1 and CDR2: KGHDR, SFDVKD. Trimming cost V 4 bases and J 4 bases, with 10 bases left between them. The DNA for the CDR3 is TGTGCCACCAGTGACCCGGACAGATACGAGCAGTACTTC. It specifies CATSDPDRYEQYF.

V gene TRBV2 combines with J gene TRBJ2-7, with D possibly being TRBD1 (6 bases). Trimming shortened V by 8 bases and J by 3 bases, and 17 bases separated the two germline ends. The CDR3 is made up of 14 amino acids. CDR1 and CDR2 from the germline V gene are SNHLY and FYNNEI. The DNA for the CDR3 is TGTGCCAGCGTTGACAGGCAGAACAGCTACGAGCAGTACTTC. Translation gives CASVDRQNSYEQYF.

Only a few counts were recorded for this clonotype. The chain joins TRBV6-2 or TRBV6-3 to TRBJ2-7; unclear D gene. The germline V gene encodes CDR1 MNHEY and CDR2 SVGEGT. The CDR3 covers 13 residues. V lost 5 bases to trimming and J lost 0 bases, with 8 bases between them. In nucleotides, the CDR3 is TGTGCCAGCAGTCCGACTTTCTCCTACGAGCAGTACTTC. Its protein product is CASSPTFSYEQYF.

The V gene is TRBV20-1, the J gene TRBJ2-3; 10 nucleotides agree with TRBD1. Germline CDR1 and CDR2: DFQATT and SNEGSKA (reference sequence). The CDR3 has 14 residues. V was pared by 5 bases and J by 4 bases, with 6 bases of the junction left unmatched. For the CDR3, the DNA is TGCAGTGCTTGTAAGACAGGGGGCGCAGATACGCAGTATTTT. Its translation is CSACKTGGADTQYF.

This clonotype was seen ten or more times. The chain joins TRBV27 to TRBJ1-2; TRBD1 agrees at 7 bases. Germline-derived CDR1 and CDR2 are MNHEY and SMNVEV (reference sequence). The CDR3 loop spans 18 amino acids. Germline trimming cut 5 bases from V and 8 bases from J; bases unmatched to any gene: 23. The CDR3 DNA sequence: TGTGCCAGCAGTCCCAGTAGGTTACCCGAAAACAGGGGACGCGGCTACACCTTC. Its protein is CASSPSRLPENRGRGYTF.

The V call is TRBV10-2, the J call TRBJ2-7; D call uncertain. V lost 2 bases and J lost 6, with 11 bases in between. Germline V gene data show CDR1 as WSHSY and CDR2 as SAAADI. CDR3 length: 13 residues. CDR3 sequence: CASSEPSIGEQYF. DNA of the CDR3: TGCGCCAGCAGTGAGCCCTCGATAGGCGAGCAGTACTTC.

This clonotype was seen ten or more times. The chain joins TRBV20-1 to TRBJ2-7; D may correspond to TRBD1 or TRBD2 (6 bases each). The germline V and J ends were trimmed by 2 bases and 4 bases, with 18 bases remaining between them. Germline assignment: CDR1 DFQATT and CDR2 SNEGSKA (reference sequence). The CDR3 runs to 15 residues. CDR3 sequence: CSARRGGLGTYEQYF. The CDR3 coding sequence is TGCAGTGCTAGACGAGGGGGGCTCGGGACTTACGAGCAGTACTTC.

This clonotype was detected ten times or more. V gene TRBV2 combines with J gene TRBJ1-1, with TRBD1 matching over 8 bases. With 0 bases clipped from V and 10 bases from J, the junction kept 13 bases outside the gene matches. CDR1 is SNHLY and CDR2 is FYNNEI in the germline V gene. This CDR3 is 16 amino acids long. The CDR3 sequence is CASSEAPGQVTGGAFF. The CDR3 nucleotides are TGTGCCAGCAGTGAAGCGCCGGGACAGGTTACCGGCGGAGCTTTCTTT.

This clonotype has ten or more counts. The chain recombines TRBV20-1 with TRBJ2-7; 7 bases align to TRBD1. This CDR3 has 14 amino acids. Germline assignment: CDR1 DFQATT and CDR2 SNEGSKA (reference sequence). With V trimmed by 6 bases and J by 2 bases, 10 bases remained unmatched. CDR3 bases: TGCAGTGCCTCCGGGACAGAGTCAACCTACGAGCAGTACTTC. This gives the protein CSASGTESTYEQYF.

The chain links TRBV6-2 or TRBV6-3 to TRBJ2-3, with D hard to call. The ends were cut back, 0 bases at V and 2 bases at J, with 9 bases in the middle. Per the germline V gene, CDR1 is MNHEY and CDR2 is SVGEGT. The CDR3 is 15 residues long. The chain's CDR3 is CASSYSNRITDTQYF. The DNA for the CDR3 is TGTGCCAGCAGTTACTCTAACCGAATCACAGATACGCAGTATTTT.

The rearrangement uses TRBV7-3 and TRBJ2-1; 7 nucleotides line up with TRBD2. The germline V gene encodes CDR1 SGHTA and CDR2 FQGTGA. The CDR3 is 19 residues long. After removal of 3 bases from V and 8 bases from J, the junction contained 22 bases not matched to a gene. CDR3 residues: CASSFGQASGRPKIHEQFF. The CDR3 region has the DNA TGTGCCAGCAGCTTCGGTCAGGCTAGCGGAAGGCCGAAGATTCATGAGCAGTTCTTC.